These 5 T cell receptor beta chains were all obtained from the same sample, sequenced in a study of blood T cell repertoires in COVID-19. Sequencing used immunoSEQ multiplex PCR; TCRdb keeps in-frame clones, though not all of them. The sample shows about 190,000 clones, more than 85% of them seen only once. Specimen: peripheral blood. The origin of the receptors is a man aged 25 to 40 with acute or convalescent COVID-19.

CDR3 region: CSASNPTATNQPQHF. In DNA form, the CDR3 reads TGCAGTGCTAGTAACCCGACAGCGACCAATCAGCCCCAGCATTTT. This chain connects TRBV20-1 to TRBJ1-5; perhaps TRBD1 as D (5 bases). The germline V and J ends were trimmed by 3 bases and 3 bases, with 15 bases remaining between them. The CDR3 is 15 residues long. Germline CDR1 DFQATT, CDR2 SNEGSKA (reference sequence).

J is TRBJ2-5 and V is TRBV10-3; no definite D call. The CDR3 is 14 residues long. The V end was cut by 6 bases, the J end by 7 bases, with 18 bases between. Germline CDR1 and CDR2: ENHRY and SYGVKD. The CDR3 region is CAISADPRSGTQYF. The CDR3 DNA sequence: TGTGCCATCAGCGCCGATCCCCGATCGGGGACCCAGTACTTC.

The chain combines TRBV11-2 with TRBJ1-1, with D uncertain. V lost 1 base and J lost 3, with 6 bases in between. This CDR3 has 13 residues. Germline CDR1 and CDR2: SGHAT and FQNNGV. CDR3 amino acids: CASSLVRDTEAFF. The CDR3 nucleotides are TGTGCCAGCAGCTTAGTGCGAGACACTGAAGCTTTCTTT.

The gene calls are TRBV9 and TRBJ2-3; TRBD1 matches at 7 bases. CDR1 and CDR2 from the germline V gene are SGDLS and YYNGEE. Germline trimming cut 3 bases from V and 0 bases from J; bases unmatched to any gene: 4. CDR3 length: 15 residues. CDR3 sequence: CASSAGQASTDTQYF. CDR3 sequence (DNA): TGTGCCAGCAGCGCAGGACAGGCTAGCACAGATACGCAGTATTTT.

The chain is built from TRBV19 and TRBJ2-3; D is possibly TRBD1 (6 bases). Trimming cost V 5 bases and J 3 bases, with 18 bases left between them. CDR1 and CDR2 from the germline V gene are LNHDA and SQIVND (reference sequence). The CDR3 spans 16 residues. The CDR3 coding sequence is TGTGCCAGTAGTTCCCTCGGACCCACAGGGACAGATACGCAGTATTTT. Amino acids: CASSSLGPTGTDTQYF.